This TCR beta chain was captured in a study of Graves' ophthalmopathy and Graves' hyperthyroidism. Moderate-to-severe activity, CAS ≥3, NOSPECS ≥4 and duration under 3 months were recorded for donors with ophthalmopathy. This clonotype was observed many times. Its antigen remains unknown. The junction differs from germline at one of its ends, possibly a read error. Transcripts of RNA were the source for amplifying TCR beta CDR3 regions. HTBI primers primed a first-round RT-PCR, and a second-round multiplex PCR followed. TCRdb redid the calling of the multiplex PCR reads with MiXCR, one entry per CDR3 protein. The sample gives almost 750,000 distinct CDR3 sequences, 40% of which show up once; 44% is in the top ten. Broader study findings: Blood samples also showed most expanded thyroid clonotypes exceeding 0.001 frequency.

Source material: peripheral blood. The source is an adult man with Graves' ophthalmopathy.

This CDR3 reads CASATGTGGLTF. The CDR3 DNA follows: TGTGCCAGCGCAACCGGGACAGGGGGCCTGACATTC. The chain is built from TRBV2 and TRBJ1-2; TRBD1 matches at 12 bases. In germline, CDR1 is SNHLY, CDR2 FYNNEI. The CDR3 runs to 12 residues.